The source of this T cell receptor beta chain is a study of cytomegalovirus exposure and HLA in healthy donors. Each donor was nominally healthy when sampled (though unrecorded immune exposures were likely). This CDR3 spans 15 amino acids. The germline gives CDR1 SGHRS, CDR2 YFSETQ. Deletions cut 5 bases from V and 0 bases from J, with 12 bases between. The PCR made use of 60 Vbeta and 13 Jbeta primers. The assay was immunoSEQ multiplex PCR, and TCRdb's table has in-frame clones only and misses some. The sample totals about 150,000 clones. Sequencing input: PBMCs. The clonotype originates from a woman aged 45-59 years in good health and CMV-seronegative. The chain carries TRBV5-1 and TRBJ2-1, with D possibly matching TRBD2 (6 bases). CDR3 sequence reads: CASSSAGPSYNEQFF. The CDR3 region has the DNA TGCGCCAGCAGTTCAGCGGGCCCCTCCTACAATGAGCAGTTCTTC.